Here is one T cell receptor (beta chain) with its context. From germline, CDR1 is GTSNPN and CDR2 SVGIG (reference sequence). V lost 8 bases and J 3 bases, leaving 16 bases between the germline ends. CDR3 size: 14 residues. The record originates from a study of blood T cell repertoires in COVID-19. This table comes from immunoSEQ multiplex PCR, and its TCRdb copy is limited to in-frame clones, with some not included. The table includes 190,000 or so clones, approximately 90% detected once. The chain recombines TRBV30 with TRBJ2-2; D call uncertain. The sequence was collected from a young man who had recovered from COVID-19. Sequencing input: PBMCs or T cells enriched from blood (not recorded which). In nucleotides, the CDR3 is TGTGCCAGTTTCCCGCGGCCGGACACCGGGGAGCTGTTTTTT. It yields the protein CASFPRPDTGELFF.